Here is one T cell receptor (beta chain) with its context. The data were taken from a study of T-cell memory formation after mild COVID-19. TCRdb called the 5' RACE reads again in MiXCR, with one record for every CDR3 protein. The sample lists around 400,000 distinct CDR3 sequences, roughly a quarter seen once, with about 10% in the top ten. The CDR3 is 16 amino acids. J was trimmed by 4 bases and V by 1 base; bases with no gene match: 9. Germline lookup yields CDR1 SGHDN and CDR2 FVKESK. The receptor was derived from an adult woman who had mild COVID-19 (a few samples of this study predate the infection). Cell type and time point are not known. The sample taken for sequencing was PBMCs or a T cell subset sorted from them (not recorded which). The genes are TRBV14 and TRBJ2-7; 8 bases agree with TRBD1. For the CDR3, the DNA is TGTGCCAGCAGCCAAGGACGCCAGGGGGCCGTATACGAGCAGTACTTC. It codes for CASSQGRQGAVYEQYF.